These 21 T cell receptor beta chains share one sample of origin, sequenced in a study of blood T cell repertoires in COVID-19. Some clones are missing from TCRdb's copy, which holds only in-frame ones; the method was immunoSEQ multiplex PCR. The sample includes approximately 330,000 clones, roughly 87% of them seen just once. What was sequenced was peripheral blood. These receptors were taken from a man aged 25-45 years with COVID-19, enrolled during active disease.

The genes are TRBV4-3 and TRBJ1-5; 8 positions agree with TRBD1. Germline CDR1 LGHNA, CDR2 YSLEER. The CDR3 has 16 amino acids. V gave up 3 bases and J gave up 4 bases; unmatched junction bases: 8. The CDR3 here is CASSQQLDRGNQPQHF. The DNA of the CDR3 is TGCGCCAGCAGCCAGCAACTAGACAGGGGAAATCAGCCCCAGCATTTT.

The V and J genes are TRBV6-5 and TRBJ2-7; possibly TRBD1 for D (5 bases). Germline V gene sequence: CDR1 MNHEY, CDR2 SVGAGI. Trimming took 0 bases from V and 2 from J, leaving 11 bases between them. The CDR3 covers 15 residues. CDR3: CASSYSTQGAYEQYF. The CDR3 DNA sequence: TGTGCCAGCAGTTACTCAACCCAGGGTGCCTACGAGCAGTACTTC.

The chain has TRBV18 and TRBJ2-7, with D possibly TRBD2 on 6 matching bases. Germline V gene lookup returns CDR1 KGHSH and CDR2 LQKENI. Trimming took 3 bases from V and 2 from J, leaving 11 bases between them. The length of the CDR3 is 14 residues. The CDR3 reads CASSPSRLAYEQYF. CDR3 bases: TGTGCCAGCTCACCCTCGCGACTAGCCTACGAGCAGTACTTC.

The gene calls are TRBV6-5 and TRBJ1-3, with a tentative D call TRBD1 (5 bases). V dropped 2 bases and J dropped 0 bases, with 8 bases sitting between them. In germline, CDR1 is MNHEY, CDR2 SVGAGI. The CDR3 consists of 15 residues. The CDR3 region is CASSYGGSSGNTIYF. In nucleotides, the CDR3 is TGTGCCAGCAGTTACGGGGGGAGCTCTGGAAACACCATATATTTT.

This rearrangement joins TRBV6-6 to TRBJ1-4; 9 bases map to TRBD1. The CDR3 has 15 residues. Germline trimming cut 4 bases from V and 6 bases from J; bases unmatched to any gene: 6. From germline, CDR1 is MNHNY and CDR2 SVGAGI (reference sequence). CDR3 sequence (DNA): TGTGCCAGCAGTTTCCTGGGACAGGGTCATGAAAAACTGTTTTTT. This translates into CASSFLGQGHEKLFF.

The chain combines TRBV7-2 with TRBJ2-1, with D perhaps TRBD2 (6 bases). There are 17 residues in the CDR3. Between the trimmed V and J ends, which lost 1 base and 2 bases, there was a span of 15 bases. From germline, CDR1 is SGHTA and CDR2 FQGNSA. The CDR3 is CASSLGSGVRTYNEQFF. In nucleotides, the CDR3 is TGTGCCAGCAGCTTAGGATCGGGGGTTAGGACCTACAATGAGCAGTTCTTC.

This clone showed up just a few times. This CDR3 reads CASSLYPTGLYEQYF. In DNA, the CDR3 is TGTGCCAGCAGTTTATACCCGACAGGCTTATACGAGCAGTACTTC. This chain joins TRBV27 and TRBJ2-7, with a weak D call TRBD1 (6 bases). In germline, CDR1 is MNHEY, CDR2 SMNVEV (reference sequence). Trimming pared 1 base from V and 4 bases from J, leaving 14 bases between. This CDR3 comprises 15 residues.

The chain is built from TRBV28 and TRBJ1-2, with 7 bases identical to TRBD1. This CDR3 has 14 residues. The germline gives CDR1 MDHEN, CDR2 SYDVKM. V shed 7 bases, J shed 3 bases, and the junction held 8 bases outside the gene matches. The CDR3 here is CASKFIGQDYGYTF. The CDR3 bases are TGTGCCAGCAAATTTATCGGACAGGACTATGGCTACACCTTC.

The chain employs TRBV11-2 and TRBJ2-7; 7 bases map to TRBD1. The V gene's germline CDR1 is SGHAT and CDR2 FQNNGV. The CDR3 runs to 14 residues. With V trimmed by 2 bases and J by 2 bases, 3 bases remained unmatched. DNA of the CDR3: TGTGCCAGCAGCTTAACAGGGGTAGCCTACGAGCAGTACTTC. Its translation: CASSLTGVAYEQYF. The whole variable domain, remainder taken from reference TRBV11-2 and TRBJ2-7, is EAGVAQSPRYKIIEKRQSVAFWCNPISGHATLYWYQQILGQGPKLLIQFQNNGVVDDSQLPKDRFSAERLKGVDSTLKIQPAKLEDSAVYLCASSLTGVAYEQYFGPGTRLTVT.

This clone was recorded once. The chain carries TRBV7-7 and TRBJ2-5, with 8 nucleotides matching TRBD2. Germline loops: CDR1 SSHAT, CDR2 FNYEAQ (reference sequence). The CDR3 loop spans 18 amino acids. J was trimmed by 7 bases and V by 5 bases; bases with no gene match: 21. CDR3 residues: CASSRIGLASGGAVTQYF. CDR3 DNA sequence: TGTGCCAGCAGCCGTATTGGACTAGCCAGCGGAGGGGCGGTGACCCAGTACTTC.

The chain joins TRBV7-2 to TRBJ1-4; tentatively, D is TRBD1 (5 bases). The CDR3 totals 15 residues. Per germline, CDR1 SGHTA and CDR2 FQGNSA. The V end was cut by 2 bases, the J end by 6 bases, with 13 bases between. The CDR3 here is CASSLRSGLDEKLFF. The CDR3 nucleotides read TGTGCCAGCAGCTTACGGTCAGGGTTGGATGAAAAACTGTTTTTT.

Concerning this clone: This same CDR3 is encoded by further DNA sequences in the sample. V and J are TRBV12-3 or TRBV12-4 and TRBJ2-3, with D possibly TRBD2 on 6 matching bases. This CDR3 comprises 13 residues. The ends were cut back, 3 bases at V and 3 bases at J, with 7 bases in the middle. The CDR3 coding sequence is TGTGCCAGCAGTTTTGGGGGGACAGATACGCAGTATTTT. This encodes CASSFGGTDTQYF.

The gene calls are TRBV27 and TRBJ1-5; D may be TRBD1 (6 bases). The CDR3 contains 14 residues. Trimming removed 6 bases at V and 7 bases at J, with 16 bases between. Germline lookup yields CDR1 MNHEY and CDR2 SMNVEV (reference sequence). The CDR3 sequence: CASRVLGGGQPQHF. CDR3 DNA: TGTGCCAGCAGGGTCCTTGGGGGCGGGCAGCCCCAGCATTTT.

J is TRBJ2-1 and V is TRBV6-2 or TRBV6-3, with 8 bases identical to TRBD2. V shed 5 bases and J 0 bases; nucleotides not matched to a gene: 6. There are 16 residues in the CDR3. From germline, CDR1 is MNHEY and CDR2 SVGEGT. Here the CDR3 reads CASSAGLAGSYNEQFF. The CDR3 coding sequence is TGTGCCAGCAGTGCCGGACTAGCAGGCTCCTACAATGAGCAGTTCTTC.

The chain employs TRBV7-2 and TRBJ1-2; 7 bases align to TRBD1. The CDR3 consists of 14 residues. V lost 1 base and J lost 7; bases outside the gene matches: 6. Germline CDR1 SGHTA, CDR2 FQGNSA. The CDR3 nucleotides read TGTGCCAGCAGCTTAGAGAGACAGGGTGGTGGCTACACCTTC. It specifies CASSLERQGGGYTF.

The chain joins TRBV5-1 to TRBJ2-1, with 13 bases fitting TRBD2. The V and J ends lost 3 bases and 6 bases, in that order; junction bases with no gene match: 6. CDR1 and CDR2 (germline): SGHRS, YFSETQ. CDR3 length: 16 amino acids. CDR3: CASSSRLAGGTNEQFF. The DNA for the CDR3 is TGCGCCAGCAGCTCTAGACTAGCGGGAGGCACCAATGAGCAGTTCTTC.

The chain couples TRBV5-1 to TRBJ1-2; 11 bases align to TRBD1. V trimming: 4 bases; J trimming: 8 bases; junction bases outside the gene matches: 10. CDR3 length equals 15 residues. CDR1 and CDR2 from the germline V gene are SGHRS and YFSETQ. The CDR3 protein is CASSRDPGTGGGYTF. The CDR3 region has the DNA TGCGCCAGCAGCCGCGATCCTGGGACAGGGGGAGGCTACACCTTC.

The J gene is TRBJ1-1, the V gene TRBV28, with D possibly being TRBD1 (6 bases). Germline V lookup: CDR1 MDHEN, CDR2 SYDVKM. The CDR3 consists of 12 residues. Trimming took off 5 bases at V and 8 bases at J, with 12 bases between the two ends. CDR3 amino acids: CASSPPGHEAFF. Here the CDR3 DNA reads TGTGCCAGCAGTCCCCCGGGACACGAAGCTTTCTTT.

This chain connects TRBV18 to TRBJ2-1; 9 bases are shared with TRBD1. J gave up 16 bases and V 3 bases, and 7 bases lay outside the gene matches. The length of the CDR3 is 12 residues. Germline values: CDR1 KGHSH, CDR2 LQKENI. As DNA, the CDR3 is TGTGCCAGCTCACCTGCGGGACAGGGAGGTTTCTTC. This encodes CASSPAGQGGFF. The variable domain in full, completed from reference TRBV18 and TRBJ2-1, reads NAGVMQNPRHLVRRRGQEARLRCSPMKGHSHVYWYRQLPEEGLKFMVYLQKENIIDESGMPKERFSAEFPKEGPSILRIQQVVRGDSAAYFCASSPAGQGGFFGPGTRLTVL.

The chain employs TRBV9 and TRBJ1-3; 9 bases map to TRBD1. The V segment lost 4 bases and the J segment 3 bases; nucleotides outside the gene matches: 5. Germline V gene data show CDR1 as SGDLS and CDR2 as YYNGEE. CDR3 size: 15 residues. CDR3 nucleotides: TGTGCCAGCAGCCCAGGACAGGGGTTTGGAAACACCATATATTTT. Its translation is CASSPGQGFGNTIYF. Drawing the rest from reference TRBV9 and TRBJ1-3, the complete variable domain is DSGVTQTPKHLITATGQRVTLRCSPRSGDLSVYWYQQSLDQGLQFLIQYYNGEERAKGNILERFSAQQFPDLHSELNLSSLELGDSALYFCASSPGQGFGNTIYFGEGSWLTVV.

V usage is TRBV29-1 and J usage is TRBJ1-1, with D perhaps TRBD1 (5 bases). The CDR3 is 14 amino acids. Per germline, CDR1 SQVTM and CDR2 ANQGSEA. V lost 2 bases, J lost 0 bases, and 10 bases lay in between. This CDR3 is CSVELQGMNTEAFF. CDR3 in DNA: TGCAGCGTTGAATTGCAGGGTATGAACACTGAAGCTTTCTTT.